This TCR beta chain stems from a study of shared clonotypes between healthy human individuals. The CDR3 runs 13 residues. The germline gives CDR1 SGHVS, CDR2 FQNEAQ. Between the trimmed V and J ends, which lost 2 bases and 13 bases, there was a span of 17 bases. Comment on this clone: A read error is the likely source, as a far larger clone sits one nucleotide away.

Profiled with immunoSEQ multiplex PCR; TCRdb holds only in-frame clones, not every one. Here the sample spans some 490,000 clones, roughly 80% being singletons. This chain uses TRBV7-8 with TRBJ1-2; D may be TRBD1 (5 bases). The receptor was isolated from a woman between 40 and 50 years old in good health. Some clones in this sample may be carry-over from other donors' samples. Sequenced material: PBMCs. This CDR3 is CASSLHTWDSRTF. CDR3 nucleotide sequence: TGTGCCAGCAGCTTACACACATGGGACTCCCGCACCTTC.